The clone carrying this T cell receptor (beta chain) has just a few counts. No antigen is known for it. V lost 8 bases and J 6 bases, leaving 14 bases between the germline ends. Germline V CDR1 and CDR2: SNHLY, FYNNEI. The length of the CDR3 is 12 residues. The method was immunoSEQ multiplex PCR; TCRdb's version includes in-frame clones alone and lacks a portion of them. There are roughly 63,000 clones in the sample; roughly four fifths occur only once, and 15% to 20% lies in the top ten. This specimen belongs to a study of identifying expanded T cells in peripheral blood. Findings and limits, study-wide: Over about two and four weeks, about 15 and 19 clones changed, versus roughly 1.2 between replicates.

The sequence was collected from a person between 18 and 75 years old in good health. The source material was blood. The chain joins TRBV2 to TRBJ2-7; a possible D gene is TRBD1 (5 bases). The CDR3 loop reads CASDDRVGEQYV. The DNA of the CDR3 is TGTGCCAGCGACGACAGAGTGGGCGAGCAGTACGTC.